The following is a T cell receptor (beta chain) sequence with its context. Its antigen is currently unknown. Through a sample-barcoded 5' primer and a J-beta primer mix, a second PCR was run for roughly 7 to 12 cycles. Every molecule of cDNA carried a tag from a template-switch adaptor with 12 random nucleotides. TCRdb used MiXCR to reprocess the 5' RACE reads, holding one entry per CDR3 protein. Altogether about 290,000 distinct CDR3 sequences are present, 25% to 30% being singletons, with the ten largest covering roughly 28%. This CDR3 has 16 residues. Germline CDR1 and CDR2: DFQATT and SNEGSKA (reference sequence). V trimming: 0 bases; J trimming: 0 bases; junction bases outside the gene matches: 8. The sample is drawn from a study of blood T cells in healthy people across ages. Overall study results and limits: It was held that diversity estimates obtained from one million T cells represented underestimates. There were more naive CD4+ cells and higher diversity in long-lived donors than in aged donors.

The TCR originated in a woman between 65 and 79 years old in good health. Specimen: blood. The gene calls are TRBV20-1 and TRBJ2-7; TRBD1 matches 7 bases. CDR3 sequence: CSARDPWTGDSYEQYF. DNA for the CDR3: TGCAGTGCTAGAGATCCTTGGACAGGCGACTCCTACGAGCAGTACTTC.